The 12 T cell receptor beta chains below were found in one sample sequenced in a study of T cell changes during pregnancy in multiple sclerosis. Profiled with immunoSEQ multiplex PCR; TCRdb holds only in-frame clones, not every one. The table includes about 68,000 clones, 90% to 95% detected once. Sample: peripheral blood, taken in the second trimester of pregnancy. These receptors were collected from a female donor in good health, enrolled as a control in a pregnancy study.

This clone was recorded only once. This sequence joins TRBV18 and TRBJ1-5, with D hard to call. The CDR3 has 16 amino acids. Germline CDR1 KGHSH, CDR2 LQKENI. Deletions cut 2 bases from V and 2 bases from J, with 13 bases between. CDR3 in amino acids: CASSPYEGVGNQPQHF. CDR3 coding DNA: TGTGCCAGCTCACCATATGAGGGAGTCGGCAATCAGCCCCAGCATTTT.

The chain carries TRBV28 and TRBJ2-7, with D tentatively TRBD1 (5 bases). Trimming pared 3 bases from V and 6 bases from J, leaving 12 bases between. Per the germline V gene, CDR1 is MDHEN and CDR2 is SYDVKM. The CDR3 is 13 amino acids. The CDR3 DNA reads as TGTGCCAGCAGTTTGCAGCAGGGTGGCGAGCAGTACTTC. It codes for CASSLQQGGEQYF.

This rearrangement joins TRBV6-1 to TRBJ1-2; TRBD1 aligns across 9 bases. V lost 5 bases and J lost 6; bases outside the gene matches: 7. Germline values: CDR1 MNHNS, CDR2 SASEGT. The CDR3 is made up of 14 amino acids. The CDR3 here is CASSRRDRENGYTF. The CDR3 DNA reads TGTGCCAGCAGTCGCCGGGACAGGGAAAATGGCTACACCTTC.

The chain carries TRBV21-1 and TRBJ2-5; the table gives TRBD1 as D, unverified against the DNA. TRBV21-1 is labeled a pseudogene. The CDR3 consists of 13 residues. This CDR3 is CASSRQQKETQYF. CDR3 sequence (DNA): TGTGCCAGCAGCAGACAGCAGAAAGAGACCCAGTACTTC.

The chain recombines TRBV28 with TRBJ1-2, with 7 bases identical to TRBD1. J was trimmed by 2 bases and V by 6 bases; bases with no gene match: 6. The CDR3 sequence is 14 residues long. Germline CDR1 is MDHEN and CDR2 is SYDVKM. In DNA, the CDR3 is TGTGCCAGCAGCCACCGGGACAGCAACTATGGCTACACCTTC. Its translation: CASSHRDSNYGYTF.

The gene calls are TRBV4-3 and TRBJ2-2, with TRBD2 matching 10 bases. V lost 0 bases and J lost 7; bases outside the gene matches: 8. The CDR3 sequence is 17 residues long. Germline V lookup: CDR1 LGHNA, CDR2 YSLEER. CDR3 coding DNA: TGCGCCAGCAGCCAAGAAGGCAGCGGGAGGGCCGGCGGGGAGCTGTTTTTT. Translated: CASSQEGSGRAGGELFF.

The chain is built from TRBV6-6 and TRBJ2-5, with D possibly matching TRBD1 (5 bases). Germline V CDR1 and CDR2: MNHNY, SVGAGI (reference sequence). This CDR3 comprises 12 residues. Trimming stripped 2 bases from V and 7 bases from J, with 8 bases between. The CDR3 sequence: CASSYRQGTQYF. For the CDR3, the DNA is TGTGCCAGCAGTTACCGGCAGGGGACCCAGTACTTC.

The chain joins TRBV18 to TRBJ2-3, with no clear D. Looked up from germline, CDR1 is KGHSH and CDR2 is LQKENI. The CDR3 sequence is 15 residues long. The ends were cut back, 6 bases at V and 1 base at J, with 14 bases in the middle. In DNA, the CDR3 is TGTGCCAGCTCGCTTACACCCCAGGGCACAGATACGCAGTATTTT. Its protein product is CASSLTPQGTDTQYF. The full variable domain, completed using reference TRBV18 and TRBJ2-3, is NAGVMQNPRHLVRRRGQEARLRCSPMKGHSHVYWYRQLPEEGLKFMVYLQKENIIDESGMPKERFSAEFPKEGPSILRIQQVVRGDSAAYFCASSLTPQGTDTQYFGPGTRLTVL.

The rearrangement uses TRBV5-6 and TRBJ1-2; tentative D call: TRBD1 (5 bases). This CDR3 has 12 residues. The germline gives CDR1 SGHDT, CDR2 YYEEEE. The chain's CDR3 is CGHGGRVYGYTF. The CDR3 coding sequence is TGTGGCCATGGCGGCAGGGTCTATGGCTACACCTTC. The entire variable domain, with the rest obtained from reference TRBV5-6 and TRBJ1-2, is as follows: DAGVTQSPTHLIKTRGQQVTLRCSPKSGHDTVSWYQQALGQGPQFIFQYYEEEERQRGNFPDRFSGHQFPNYSSELNVNALLLGDSALYLCGHGGRVYGYTFGSGTRLTVV.

CDR3: CASSLARSEQYF. CDR3 sequence (DNA): TGTGCCAGCAGTTTAGCACGGTCCGAGCAGTACTTC. V usage is TRBV28 and J usage is TRBJ2-7; D ambiguous. V gave up 2 bases and J gave up 6 bases, with 8 bases separating them. CDR1 is MDHEN, CDR2 SYDVKM, per germline. The CDR3 loop spans 12 amino acids.

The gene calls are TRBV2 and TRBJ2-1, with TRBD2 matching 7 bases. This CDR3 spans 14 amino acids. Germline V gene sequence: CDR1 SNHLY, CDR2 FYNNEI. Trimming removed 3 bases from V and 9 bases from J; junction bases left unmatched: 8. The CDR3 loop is CASSEGLAELEQFF. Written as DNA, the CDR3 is TGTGCCAGCAGTGAGGGCCTAGCGGAGCTTGAGCAGTTCTTC. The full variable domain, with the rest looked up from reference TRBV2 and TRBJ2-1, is EPEVTQTPSHQVTQMGQEVILRCVPISNHLYFYWYRQILGQKVEFLVSFYNNEISEKSEIFDDQFSVERPDGSNFTLKIRSTKLEDSAMYFCASSEGLAELEQFFGPGTRLTVL.

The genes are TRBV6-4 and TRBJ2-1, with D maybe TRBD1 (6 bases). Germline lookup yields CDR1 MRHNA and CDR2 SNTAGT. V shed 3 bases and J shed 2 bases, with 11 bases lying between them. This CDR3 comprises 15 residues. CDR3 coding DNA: TGTGCCAGCAGTGAGAGAGGGGGAGCCTACAATGAGCAGTTCTTC. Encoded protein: CASSERGGAYNEQFF.